The source of this T cell receptor (beta chain) is a study of T cell changes during pregnancy in multiple sclerosis. Trimming took off 6 bases at V and 1 base at J, with 9 bases between the two ends. The germline CDR1 and CDR2 sequences are SNHLY and FYNNEI. There are 14 residues in the CDR3. Sequencing used immunoSEQ multiplex PCR; TCRdb keeps in-frame clones, though not all of them. The data contain about 110,000 clones, around 92% of them seen just once; the ten biggest clones take up 1.5% to 2%. The chain combines TRBV2 with TRBJ2-2; possibly TRBD2 for D (6 bases). The receptor's source is a female donor with multiple sclerosis, enrolled in a pregnancy study. The sequenced sample was peripheral blood, obtained after pregnancy. Here the CDR3 reads CASRTRVNTGELFF. DNA for the CDR3: TGTGCCAGCAGGACTAGGGTGAACACCGGGGAGCTGTTTTTT.